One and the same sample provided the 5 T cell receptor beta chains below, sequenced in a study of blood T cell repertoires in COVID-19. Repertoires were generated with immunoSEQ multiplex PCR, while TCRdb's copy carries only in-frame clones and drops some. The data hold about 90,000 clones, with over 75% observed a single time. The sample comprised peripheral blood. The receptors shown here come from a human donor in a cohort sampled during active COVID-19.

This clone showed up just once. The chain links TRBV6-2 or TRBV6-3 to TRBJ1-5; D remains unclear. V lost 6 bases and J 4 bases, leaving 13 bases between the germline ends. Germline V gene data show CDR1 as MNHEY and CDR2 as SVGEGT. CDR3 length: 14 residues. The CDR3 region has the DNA TGTGCCAGCAGCTTACGAACGGAGAATCAGCCCCAGCATTTT. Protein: CASSLRTENQPQHF.

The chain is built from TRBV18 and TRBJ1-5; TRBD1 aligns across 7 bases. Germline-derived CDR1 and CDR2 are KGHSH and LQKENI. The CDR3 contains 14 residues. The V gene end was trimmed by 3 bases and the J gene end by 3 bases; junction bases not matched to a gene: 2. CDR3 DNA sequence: TGTGCCAGCTCACCGGGACAGTACAATCAGCCCCAGCATTTT. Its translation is CASSPGQYNQPQHF.

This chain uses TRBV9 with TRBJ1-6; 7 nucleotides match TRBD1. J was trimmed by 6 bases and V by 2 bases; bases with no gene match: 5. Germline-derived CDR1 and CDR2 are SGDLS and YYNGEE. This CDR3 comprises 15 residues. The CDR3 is CASSVDRVTNSPLHF. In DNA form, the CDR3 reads TGTGCCAGCAGCGTCGACAGGGTGACTAATTCACCCCTCCACTTT. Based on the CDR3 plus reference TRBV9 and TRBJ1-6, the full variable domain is DSGVTQTPKHLITATGQRVTLRCSPRSGDLSVYWYQQSLDQGLQFLIQYYNGEERAKGNILERFSAQQFPDLHSELNLSSLELGDSALYFCASSVDRVTNSPLHFGNGTRLTVT.

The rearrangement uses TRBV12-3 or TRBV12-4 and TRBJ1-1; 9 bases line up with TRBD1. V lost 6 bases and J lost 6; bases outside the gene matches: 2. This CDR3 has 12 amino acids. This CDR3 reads CASRGQGPEAFF. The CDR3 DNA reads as TGTGCCAGCAGGGGACAGGGTCCTGAAGCTTTCTTT.

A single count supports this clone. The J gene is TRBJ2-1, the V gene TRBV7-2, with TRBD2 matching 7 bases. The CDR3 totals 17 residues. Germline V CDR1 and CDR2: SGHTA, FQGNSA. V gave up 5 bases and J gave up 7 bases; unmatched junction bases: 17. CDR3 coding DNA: TGTGCCAGCAGCCAATACCAGACTAGCTTTATTGGGAATGAGCAGTTCTTC. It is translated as CASSQYQTSFIGNEQFF.